This record covers a single TCR beta chain. The CDR3 is 16 amino acids. The V gene lost 4 bases and the J gene lost 0 bases, with 13 bases spanning the gap. Germline V gives CDR1 MDHEN, CDR2 SYDVKM. Original processing notes: Reference gene primer amplification yielded estimated nucleated cell counts. The assay was immunoSEQ multiplex PCR, and TCRdb's table has in-frame clones only and misses some. From that table come the V and J calls and clone size; the DNA was used to work out D and trimming. The sample records 150,000 or so clones, about 80% being singletons. This entry belongs to a study of blood T cell repertoires in COVID-19. Study information: COVID-19 samples collected from the United States, Italy and Spain covered acute and convalescent phases. PBMCs, B-cell-depleted T cells, or T cells were the source of the cDNA or gDNA that made up the material.

The V call is TRBV28, the J call TRBJ1-3; D perhaps matches TRBD1 (5 bases). The TCR sequence derives from a woman aged 60-70 years with acute or convalescent COVID-19. The sequenced sample was peripheral blood. CDR3 residues: CASSSPGYSSGNTIYF. The CDR3 nucleotides are TGTGCCAGCAGTTCCCCAGGGTACAGCTCTGGAAACACCATATATTTT.